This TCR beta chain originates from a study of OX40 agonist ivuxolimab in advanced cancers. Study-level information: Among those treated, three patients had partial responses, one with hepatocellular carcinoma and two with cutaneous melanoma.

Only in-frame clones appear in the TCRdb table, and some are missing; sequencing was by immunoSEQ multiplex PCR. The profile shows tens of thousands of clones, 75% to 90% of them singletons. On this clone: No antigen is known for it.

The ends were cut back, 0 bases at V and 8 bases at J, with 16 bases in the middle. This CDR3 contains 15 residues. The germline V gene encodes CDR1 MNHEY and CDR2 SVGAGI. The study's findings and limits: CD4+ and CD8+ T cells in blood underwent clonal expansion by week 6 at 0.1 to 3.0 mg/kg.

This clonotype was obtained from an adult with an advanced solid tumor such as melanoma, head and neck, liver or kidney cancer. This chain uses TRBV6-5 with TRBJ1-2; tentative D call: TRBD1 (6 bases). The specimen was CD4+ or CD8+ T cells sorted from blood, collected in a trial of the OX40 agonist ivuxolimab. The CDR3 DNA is TGTGCCAGCAGTTACTCGGCCGGGGGCATAGGAGGCTACACCTTC. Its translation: CASSYSAGGIGGYTF.